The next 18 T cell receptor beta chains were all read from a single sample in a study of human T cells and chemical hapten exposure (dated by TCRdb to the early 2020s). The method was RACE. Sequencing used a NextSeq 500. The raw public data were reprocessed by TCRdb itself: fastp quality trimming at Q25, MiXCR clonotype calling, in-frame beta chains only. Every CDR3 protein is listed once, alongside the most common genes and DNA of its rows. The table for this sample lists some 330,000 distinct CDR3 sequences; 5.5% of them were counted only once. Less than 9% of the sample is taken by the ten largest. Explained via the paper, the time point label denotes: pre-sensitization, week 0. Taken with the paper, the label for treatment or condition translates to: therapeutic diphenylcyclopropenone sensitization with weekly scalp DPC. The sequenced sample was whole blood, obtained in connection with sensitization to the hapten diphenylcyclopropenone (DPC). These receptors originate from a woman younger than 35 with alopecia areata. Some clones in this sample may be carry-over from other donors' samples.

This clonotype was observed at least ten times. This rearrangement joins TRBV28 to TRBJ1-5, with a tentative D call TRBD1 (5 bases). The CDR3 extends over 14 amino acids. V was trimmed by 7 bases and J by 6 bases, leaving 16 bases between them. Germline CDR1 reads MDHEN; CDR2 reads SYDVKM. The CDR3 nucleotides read TGTGCCAGCACCTCCCGGGCAGGGCCTCAGCCCCAGCATTTT. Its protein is CASTSRAGPQPQHF.

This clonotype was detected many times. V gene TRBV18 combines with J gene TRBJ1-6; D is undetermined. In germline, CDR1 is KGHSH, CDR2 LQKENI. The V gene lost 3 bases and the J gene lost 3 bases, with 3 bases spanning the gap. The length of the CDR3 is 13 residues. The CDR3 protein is CASSPNYNSPLHF. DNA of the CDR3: TGTGCCAGCTCACCGAACTATAATTCACCCCTCCACTTT.

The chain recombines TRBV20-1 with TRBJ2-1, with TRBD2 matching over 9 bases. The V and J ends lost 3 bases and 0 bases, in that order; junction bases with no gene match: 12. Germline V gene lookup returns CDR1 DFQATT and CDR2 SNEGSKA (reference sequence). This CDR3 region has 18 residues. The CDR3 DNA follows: TGCAGTGCTAGTTTGGAGTCGTGGCGGGGGGGCTCCTACAATGAGCAGTTCTTC. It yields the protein CSASLESWRGGSYNEQFF.

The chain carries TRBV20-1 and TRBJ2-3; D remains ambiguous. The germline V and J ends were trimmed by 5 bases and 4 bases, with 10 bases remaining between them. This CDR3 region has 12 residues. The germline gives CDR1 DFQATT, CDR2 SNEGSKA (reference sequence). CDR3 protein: CSAGLRADTQYF. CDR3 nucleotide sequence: TGCAGTGCTGGGCTCCGGGCAGATACGCAGTATTTT.

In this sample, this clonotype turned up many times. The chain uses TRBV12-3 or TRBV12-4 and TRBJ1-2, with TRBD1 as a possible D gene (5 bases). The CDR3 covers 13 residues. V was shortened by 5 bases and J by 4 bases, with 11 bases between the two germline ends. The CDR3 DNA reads TGTGCCAGCAGTCTGGGAGGGGCCTATGGCTACACCTTC. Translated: CASSLGGAYGYTF.

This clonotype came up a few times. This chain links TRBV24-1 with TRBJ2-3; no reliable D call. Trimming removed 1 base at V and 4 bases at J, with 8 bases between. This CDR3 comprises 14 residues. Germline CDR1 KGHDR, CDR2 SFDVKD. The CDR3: CATSDFGVADTQYF. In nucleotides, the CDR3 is TGTGCCACCAGTGATTTTGGGGTCGCAGATACGCAGTATTTT.

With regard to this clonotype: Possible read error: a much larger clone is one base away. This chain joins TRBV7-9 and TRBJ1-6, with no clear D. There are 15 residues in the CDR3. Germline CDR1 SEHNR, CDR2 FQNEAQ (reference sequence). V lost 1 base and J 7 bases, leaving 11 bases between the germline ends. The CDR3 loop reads CASSLVSGVNSPLHF. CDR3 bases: TGTGCCAGCAGCTTAGTAAGTGGGGTAAATTCACCCCTCCACTTT.

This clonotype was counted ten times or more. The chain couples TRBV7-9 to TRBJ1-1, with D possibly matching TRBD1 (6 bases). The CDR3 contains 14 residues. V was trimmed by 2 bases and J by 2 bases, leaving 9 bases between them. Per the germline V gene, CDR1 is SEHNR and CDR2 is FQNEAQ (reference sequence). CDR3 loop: CASSLQGRNTEAFF. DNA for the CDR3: TGTGCCAGCAGCTTACAGGGGCGCAACACTGAAGCTTTCTTT. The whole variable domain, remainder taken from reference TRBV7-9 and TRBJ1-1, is DTGVSQNPRHKITKRGQNVTFRCDPISEHNRLYWYRQTLGQGPEFLTYFQNEAQLEKSRLLSDRFSAERPKGSFSTLEIQRTEQGDSAMYLCASSLQGRNTEAFFGQGTRLTVV.

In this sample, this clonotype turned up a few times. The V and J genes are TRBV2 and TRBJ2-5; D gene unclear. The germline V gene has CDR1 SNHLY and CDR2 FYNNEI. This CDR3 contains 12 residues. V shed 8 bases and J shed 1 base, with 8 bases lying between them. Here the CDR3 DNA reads TGTGCCAGCGGTCCTTCCCAAGAGACCCAGTACTTC. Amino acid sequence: CASGPSQETQYF.

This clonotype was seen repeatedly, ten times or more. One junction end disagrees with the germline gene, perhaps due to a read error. CDR3 sequence: CASSQETGYEQYF. CDR3 DNA: TGTGCCAGCAGCCAAGAAACAGGCTACGAGCAGTACTTC. The gene calls are TRBV4-3 and TRBJ2-7, with D possibly being TRBD1 (5 bases). This CDR3 is 13 amino acids long. Per germline, CDR1 LGHNA and CDR2 YSLEER.

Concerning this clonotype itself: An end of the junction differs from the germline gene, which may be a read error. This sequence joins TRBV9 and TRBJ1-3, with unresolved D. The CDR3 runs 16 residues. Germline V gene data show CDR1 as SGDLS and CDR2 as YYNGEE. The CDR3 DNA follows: TGTGTCAGCAGCGTAGCCGGGCTAAGCTCTGGAAACACCATATATTTT. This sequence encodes CVSSVAGLSSGNTIYF.

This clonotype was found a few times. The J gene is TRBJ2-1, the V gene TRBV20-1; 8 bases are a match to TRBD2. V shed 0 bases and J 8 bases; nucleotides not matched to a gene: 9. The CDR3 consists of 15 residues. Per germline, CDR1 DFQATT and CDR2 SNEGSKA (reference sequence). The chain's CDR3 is CSAREVGGAVYEQFF. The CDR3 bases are TGCAGTGCTAGAGAGGTCGGGGGGGCCGTATATGAGCAGTTCTTC.

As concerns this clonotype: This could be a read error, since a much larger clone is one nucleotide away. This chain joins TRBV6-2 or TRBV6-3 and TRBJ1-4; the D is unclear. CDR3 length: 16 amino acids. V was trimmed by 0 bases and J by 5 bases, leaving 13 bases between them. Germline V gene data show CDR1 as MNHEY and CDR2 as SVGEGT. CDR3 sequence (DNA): TGTGCCAGCAGTTACTCTGCGGTGCCCATCAATGAAAAACTGTTTTTT. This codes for CASSYSAVPINEKLFF.

The CDR3 is CASSFWDTEAFF. In DNA, the CDR3 is TGTGCCAGCAGCTTTTGGGACACTGAAGCTTTCTTT. The V call is TRBV7-2, the J call TRBJ1-1; D is uncertain. The CDR3 runs 12 residues. Germline V gene data show CDR1 as SGHTA and CDR2 as FQGNSA. With 3 bases removed from V and 3 bases from J, the gap between germline ends came to 5 bases.

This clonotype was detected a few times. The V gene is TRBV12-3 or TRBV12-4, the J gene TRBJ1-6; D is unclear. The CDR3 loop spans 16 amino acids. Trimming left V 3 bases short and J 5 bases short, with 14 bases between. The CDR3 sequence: CASSFAGRGDNSPLHF. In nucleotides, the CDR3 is TGTGCCAGCAGTTTTGCAGGCCGAGGTGATAATTCACCCCTCCACTTT.

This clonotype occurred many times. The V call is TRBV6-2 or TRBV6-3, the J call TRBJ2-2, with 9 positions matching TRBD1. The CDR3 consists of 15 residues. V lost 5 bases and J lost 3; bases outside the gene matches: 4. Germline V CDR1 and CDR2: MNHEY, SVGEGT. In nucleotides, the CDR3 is TGTGCCAGCAGTACAGGGGGCCGAGACACCGGGGAGCTGTTTTTT. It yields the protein CASSTGGRDTGELFF.

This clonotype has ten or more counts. In DNA, the CDR3 is TGTGCCAGCAGTACCGGGACTAGAAAATACAATGAGCAGTTCTTC. Translating gives CASSTGTRKYNEQFF. The chain links TRBV6-2 or TRBV6-3 to TRBJ2-1, with 8 nucleotides matching TRBD2. V gave up 5 bases and J gave up 4 bases; unmatched junction bases: 7. Germline V gene data show CDR1 as MNHEY and CDR2 as SVGEGT. The CDR3 is 15 residues long.

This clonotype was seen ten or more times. In DNA, the CDR3 is TGTGCCAGCAGCTCCGATTGGGGAGGGGAGCTGTTTTTT. Encoded protein: CASSSDWGGELFF. This chain connects TRBV11-3 to TRBJ2-2; D remains ambiguous. Germline V gene lookup returns CDR1 SGHNT and CDR2 YENEEA. Deletions cut 4 bases from V and 8 bases from J, with 11 bases between. The CDR3 has 13 residues.